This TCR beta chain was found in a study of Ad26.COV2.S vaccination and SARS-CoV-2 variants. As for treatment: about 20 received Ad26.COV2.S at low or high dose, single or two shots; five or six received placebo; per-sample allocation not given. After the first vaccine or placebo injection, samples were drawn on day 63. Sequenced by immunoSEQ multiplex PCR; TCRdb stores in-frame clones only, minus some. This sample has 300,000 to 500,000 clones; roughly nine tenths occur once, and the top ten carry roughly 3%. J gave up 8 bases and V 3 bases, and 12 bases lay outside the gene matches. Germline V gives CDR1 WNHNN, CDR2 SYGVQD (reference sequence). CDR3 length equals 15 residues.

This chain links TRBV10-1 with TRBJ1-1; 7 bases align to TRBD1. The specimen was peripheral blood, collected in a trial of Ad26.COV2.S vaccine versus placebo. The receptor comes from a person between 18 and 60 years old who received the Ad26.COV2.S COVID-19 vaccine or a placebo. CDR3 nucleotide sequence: TGCGCCAGCAGTGAAAATAAGGAGGGGGCAGGGGAAGCTTTCTTT. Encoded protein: CASSENKEGAGEAFF.